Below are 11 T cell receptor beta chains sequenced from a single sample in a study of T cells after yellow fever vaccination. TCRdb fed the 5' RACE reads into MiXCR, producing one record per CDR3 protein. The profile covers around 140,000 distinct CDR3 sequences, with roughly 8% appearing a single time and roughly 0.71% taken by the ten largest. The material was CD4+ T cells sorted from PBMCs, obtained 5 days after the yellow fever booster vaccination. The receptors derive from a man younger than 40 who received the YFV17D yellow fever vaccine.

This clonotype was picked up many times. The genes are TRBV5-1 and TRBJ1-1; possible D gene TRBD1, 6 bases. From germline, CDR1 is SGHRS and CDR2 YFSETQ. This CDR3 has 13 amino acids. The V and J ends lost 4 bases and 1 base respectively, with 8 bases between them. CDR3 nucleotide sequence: TGCGCCAGCAGCGGACAGCGGAACACTGAAGCTTTCTTT. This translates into CASSGQRNTEAFF.

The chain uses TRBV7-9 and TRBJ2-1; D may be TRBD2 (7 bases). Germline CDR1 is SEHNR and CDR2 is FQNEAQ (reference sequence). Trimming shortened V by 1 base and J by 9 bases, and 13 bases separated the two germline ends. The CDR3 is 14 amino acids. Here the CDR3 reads CASSLGGGASEQFF. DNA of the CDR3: TGTGCCAGCAGCTTAGGAGGGGGGGCCAGTGAGCAGTTCTTC.

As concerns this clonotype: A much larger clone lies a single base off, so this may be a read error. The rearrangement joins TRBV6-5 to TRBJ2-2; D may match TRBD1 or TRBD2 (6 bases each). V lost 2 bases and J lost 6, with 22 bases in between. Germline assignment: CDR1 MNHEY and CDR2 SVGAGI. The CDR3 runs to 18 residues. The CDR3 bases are TGTGCCAGCAGTTACCTCACCTCGGGGGCCCCTAGGGCCGGGGAGCTGTTTTTT. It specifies CASSYLTSGAPRAGELFF.

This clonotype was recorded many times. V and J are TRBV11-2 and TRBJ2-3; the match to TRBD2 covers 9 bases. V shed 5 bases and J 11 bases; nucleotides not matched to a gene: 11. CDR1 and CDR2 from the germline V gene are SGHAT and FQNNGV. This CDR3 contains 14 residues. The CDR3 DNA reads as TGTGCCAGCAGCCCCGGGACTAGCCTTGTGAGGCAGTATTTT. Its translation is CASSPGTSLVRQYF.

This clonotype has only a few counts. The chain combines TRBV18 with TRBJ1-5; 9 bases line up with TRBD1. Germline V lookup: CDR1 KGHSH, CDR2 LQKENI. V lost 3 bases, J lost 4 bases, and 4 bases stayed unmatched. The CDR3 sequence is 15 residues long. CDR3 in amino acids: CASSPQGQGNQPQHF. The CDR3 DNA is TGTGCCAGCTCACCGCAGGGACAGGGAAATCAGCCCCAGCATTTT.

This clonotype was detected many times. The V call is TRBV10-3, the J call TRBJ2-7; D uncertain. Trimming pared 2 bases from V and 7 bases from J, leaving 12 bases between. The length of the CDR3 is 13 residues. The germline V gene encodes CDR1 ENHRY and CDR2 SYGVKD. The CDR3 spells CAISEPTKGEQYF. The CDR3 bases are TGTGCCATCAGTGAGCCGACCAAAGGAGAGCAGTACTTC.

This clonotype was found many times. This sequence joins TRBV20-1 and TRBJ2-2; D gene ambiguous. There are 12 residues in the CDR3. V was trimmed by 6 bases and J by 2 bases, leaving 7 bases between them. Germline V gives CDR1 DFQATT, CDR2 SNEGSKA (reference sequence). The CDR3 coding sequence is TGCAGTGCCAGGCGAAACACCGGGGAGCTGTTTTTT. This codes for CSARRNTGELFF.

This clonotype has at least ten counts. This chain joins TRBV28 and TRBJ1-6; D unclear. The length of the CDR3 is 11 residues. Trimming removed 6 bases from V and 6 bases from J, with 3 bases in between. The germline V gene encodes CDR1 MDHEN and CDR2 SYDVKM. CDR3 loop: CASRANSPLHF. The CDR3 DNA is TGTGCCAGCAGGGCTAATTCACCCCTCCACTTT.

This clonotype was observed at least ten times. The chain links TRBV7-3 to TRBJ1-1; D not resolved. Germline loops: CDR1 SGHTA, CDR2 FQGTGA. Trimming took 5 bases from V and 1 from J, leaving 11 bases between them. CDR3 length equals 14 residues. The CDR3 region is CASSLGRANTEAFF. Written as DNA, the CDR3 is TGTGCCAGCAGCCTTGGGCGCGCGAACACTGAAGCTTTCTTT.

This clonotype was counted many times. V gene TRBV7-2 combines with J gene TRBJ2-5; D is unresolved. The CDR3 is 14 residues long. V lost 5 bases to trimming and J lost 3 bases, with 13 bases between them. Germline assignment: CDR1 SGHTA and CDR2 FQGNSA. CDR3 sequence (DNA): TGTGCCAGCAGCCAGGCCCCGATGGAAGAGACCCAGTACTTC. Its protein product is CASSQAPMEETQYF. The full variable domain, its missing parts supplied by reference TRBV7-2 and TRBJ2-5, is GAGVSQSPSNKVTEKGKDVELRCDPISGHTALYWYRQSLGQGLEFLIYFQGNSAPDKSGLPSDRFSAERTGGSVSTLTIQRTQQEDSAVYLCASSQAPMEETQYFGPGTRLLVL.

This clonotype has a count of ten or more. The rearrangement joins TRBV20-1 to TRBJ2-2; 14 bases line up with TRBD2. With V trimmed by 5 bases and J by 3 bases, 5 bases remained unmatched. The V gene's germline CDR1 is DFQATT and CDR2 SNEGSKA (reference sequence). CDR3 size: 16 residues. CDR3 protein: CSAPGLAGVYTGELFF. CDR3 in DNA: TGCAGTGCTCCGGGACTAGCGGGAGTCTACACCGGGGAGCTGTTTTTT.